This T cell receptor beta chain is from a study of blood T cell repertoires in COVID-19. This table comes from immunoSEQ multiplex PCR, and its TCRdb copy is limited to in-frame clones, with some not included. The table lists roughly 34,000 clones, roughly four fifths of them singletons. V was cut by 2 bases and J by 5 bases, with 9 bases left in between. This CDR3 comprises 13 residues. The origin of this receptor is a human donor in a cohort sampled during active COVID-19. The specimen sequenced was peripheral blood. This chain uses TRBV12-3 or TRBV12-4 with TRBJ2-5; no clear D gene. This CDR3 reads CASSLIGVETQYF. The CDR3 nucleotides read TGTGCCAGCAGTTTAATCGGAGTGGAGACCCAGTACTTC.